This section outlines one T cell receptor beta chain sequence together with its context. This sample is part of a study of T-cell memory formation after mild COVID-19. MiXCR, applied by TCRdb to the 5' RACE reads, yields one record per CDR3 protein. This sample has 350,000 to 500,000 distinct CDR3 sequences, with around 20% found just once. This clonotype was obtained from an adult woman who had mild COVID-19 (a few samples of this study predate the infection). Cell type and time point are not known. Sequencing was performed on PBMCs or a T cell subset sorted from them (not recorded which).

DNA of the CDR3: TGTGCCAGCAGTGAAGCGAACGGAAGCCAGCATTTT. Translated, it gives CASSEANGSQHF. V usage is TRBV6-1 and J usage is TRBJ1-5; no clear D gene. Germline-derived CDR1 and CDR2 are MNHNS and SASEGT. V was pared by 0 bases and J by 12 bases, with 9 bases between. This CDR3 region has 12 residues.